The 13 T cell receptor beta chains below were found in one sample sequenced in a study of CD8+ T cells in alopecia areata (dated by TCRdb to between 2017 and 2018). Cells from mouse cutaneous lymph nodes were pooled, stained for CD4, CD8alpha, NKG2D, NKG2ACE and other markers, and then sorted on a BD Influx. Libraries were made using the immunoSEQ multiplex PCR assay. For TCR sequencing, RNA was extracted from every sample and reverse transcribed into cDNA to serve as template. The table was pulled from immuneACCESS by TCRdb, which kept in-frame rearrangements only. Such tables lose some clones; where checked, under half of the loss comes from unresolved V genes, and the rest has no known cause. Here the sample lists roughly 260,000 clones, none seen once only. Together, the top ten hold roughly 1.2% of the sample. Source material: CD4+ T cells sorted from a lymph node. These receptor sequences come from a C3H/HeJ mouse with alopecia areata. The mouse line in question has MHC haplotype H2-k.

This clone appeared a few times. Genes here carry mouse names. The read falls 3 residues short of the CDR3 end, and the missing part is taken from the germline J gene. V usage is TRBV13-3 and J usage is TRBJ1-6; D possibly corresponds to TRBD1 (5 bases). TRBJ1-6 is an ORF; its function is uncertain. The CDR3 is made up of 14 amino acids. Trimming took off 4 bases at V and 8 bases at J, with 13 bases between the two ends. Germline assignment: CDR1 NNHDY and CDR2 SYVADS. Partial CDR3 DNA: TGTGCCAGCAGTACAGAGCGAGGGGATTCGCCC. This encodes CASSTERGDSP. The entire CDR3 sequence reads CASSTERGDSPLYF.

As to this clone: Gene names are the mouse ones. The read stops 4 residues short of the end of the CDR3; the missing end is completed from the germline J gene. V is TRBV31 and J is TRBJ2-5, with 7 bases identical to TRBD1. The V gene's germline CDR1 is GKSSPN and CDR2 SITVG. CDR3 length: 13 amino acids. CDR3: CAWSATGTDTQYF. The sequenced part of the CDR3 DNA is TGTGCCTGGAGCGCGACAGGGACAGAC.

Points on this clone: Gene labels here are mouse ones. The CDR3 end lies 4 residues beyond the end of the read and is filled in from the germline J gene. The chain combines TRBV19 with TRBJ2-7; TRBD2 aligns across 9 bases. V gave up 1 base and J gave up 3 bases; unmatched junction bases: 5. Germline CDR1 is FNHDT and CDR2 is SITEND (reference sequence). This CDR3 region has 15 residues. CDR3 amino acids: CASSILGTGSYEQYF. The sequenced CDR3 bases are TGTGCCAGCAGTATACTTGGGACTGGGAGCTAT. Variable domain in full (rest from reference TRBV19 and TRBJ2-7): GGIITQTPKFLIGQEGQKLTLKCQQNFNHDTMYWYRQDSGKGLRLIYYSITENDLQKGDLSEGYDASREKKSSFSLTVTSAQKNEMAVFLCASSILGTGSYEQYFGPGTRLTVL.

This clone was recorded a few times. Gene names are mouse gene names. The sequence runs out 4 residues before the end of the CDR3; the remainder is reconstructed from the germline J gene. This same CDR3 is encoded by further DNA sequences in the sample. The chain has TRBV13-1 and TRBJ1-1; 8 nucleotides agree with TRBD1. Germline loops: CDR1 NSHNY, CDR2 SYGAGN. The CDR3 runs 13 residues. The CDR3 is CASSDRGLTEVFF. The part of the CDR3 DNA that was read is TGTGCCAGCAGTGACAGGGGGCTAACA.

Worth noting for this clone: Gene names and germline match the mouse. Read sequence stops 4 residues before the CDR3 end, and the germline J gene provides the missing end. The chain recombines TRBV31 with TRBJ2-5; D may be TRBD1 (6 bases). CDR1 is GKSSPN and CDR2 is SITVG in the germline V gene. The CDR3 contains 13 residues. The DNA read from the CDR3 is TGTGCCTGGAGTTCCCAGGGGAAAGAC. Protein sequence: CAWSSQGKD. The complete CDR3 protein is CAWSSQGKDTQYF.

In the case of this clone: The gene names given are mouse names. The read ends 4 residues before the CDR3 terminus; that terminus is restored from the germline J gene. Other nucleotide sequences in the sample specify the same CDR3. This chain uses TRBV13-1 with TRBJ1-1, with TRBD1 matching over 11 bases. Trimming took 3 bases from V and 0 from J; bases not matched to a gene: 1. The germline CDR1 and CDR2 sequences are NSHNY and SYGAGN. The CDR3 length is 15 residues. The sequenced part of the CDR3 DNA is TGTGCCAGCAGTGGGGGACAGGGGGCAAACACA. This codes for CASSGGQGANT. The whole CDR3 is CASSGGQGANTEVFF.

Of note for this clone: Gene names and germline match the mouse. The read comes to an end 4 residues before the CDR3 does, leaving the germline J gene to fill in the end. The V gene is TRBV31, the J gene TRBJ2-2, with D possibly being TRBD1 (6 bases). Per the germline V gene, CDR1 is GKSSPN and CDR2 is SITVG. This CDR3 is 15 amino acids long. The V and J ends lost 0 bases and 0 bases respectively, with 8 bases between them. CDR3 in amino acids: CAWSLRGSNTGQLYF. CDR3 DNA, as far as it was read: TGTGCCTGGAGTCTTAGGGGGTCAAACACCGGG.

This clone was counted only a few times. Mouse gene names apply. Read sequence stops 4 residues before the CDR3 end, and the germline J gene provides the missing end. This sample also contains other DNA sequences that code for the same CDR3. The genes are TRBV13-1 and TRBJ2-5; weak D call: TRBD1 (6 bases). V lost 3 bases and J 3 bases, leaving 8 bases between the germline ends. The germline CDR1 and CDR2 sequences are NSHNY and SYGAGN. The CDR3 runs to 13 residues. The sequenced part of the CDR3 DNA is TGTGCCAGCAGTGGGAGGGGGCAAGAC. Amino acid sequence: CASSGRGQD. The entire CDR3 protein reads CASSGRGQDTQYF.

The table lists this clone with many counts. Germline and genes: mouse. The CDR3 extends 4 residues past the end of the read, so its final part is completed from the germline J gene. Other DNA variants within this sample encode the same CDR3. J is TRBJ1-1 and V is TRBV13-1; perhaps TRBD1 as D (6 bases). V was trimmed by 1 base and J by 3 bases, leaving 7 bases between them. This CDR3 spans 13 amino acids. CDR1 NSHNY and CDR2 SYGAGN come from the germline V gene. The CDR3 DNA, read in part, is TGTGCCAGCAGTGATCCAGGGGACACA. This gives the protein CASSDPGDT. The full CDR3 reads CASSDPGDTEVFF.

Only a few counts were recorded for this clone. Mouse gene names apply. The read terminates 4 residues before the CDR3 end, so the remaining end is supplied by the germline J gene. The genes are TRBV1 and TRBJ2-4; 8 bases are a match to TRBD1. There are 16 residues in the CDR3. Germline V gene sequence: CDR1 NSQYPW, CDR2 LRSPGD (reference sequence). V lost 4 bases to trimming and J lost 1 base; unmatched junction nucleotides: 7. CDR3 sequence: CTCSVDRGGGQNTLYF. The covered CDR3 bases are TGCACCTGCAGTGTAGACAGGGGAGGCGGTCAAAAC.

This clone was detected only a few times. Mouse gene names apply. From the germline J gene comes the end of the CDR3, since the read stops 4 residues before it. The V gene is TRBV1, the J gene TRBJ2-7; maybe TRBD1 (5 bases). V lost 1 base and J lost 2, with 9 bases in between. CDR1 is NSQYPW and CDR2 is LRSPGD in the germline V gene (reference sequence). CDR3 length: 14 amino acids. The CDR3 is CTCSAGRGTYEQYF. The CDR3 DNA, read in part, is TGCACCTGCAGTGCAGGAAGGGGAACCTAT.

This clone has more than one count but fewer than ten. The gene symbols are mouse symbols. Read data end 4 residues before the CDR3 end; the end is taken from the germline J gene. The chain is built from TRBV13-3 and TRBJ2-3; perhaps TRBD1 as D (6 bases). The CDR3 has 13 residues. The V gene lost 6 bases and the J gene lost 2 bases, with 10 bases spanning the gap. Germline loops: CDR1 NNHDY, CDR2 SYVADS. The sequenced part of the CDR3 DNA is TGTGCCAGCACCAGGACAGCTGCAGAA. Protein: CASTRTAAE. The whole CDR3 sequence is CASTRTAAETLYF.

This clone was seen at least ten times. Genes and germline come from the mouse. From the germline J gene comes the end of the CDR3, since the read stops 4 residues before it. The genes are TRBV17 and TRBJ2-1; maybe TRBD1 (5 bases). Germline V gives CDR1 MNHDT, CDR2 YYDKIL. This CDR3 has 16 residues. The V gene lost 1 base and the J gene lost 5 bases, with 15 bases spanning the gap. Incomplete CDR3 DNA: TGTGCTAGCAGTAGAGGGGCTAGAGGGGTCCATGCT. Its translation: CASSRGARGVHA. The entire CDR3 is CASSRGARGVHAEQFF.